Listed here are 20 T cell receptor beta chains from one sample, sequenced in a study of lymphopenia after photon versus proton radiotherapy. Assay used: immunoSEQ multiplex PCR; TCRdb lists only in-frame clones, some missing. The table has tens of thousands of clones, approximately 84% seen once. Specimen: peripheral blood, collected from a patient treated with proton-based radiotherapy. All receptors derive from an older woman with pancreatic cancer.

The chain is built from TRBV11-2 and TRBJ2-7, with D perhaps matching TRBD2 (6 bases). The germline V gene encodes CDR1 SGHAT and CDR2 FQNNGV. There are 14 residues in the CDR3. Trimming left V 0 bases short and J 3 bases short, with 9 bases between. The CDR3: CASSLEARGYEQYF. The DNA for the CDR3 is TGTGCCAGCAGCTTAGAGGCGCGGGGCTACGAGCAGTACTTC.

The chain links TRBV5-1 to TRBJ2-7, with 7 bases fitting TRBD1. J gave up 3 bases and V 0 bases, and 6 bases lay outside the gene matches. The V gene's germline CDR1 is SGHRS and CDR2 YFSETQ. The length of the CDR3 is 15 residues. Written as DNA, the CDR3 is TGCGCCAGCAGCTTGGTAACCCCAGGGGGCTACGAGCAGTACTTC. It codes for CASSLVTPGGYEQYF.

This clone was observed a few times. V and J are TRBV28 and TRBJ1-3, with D perhaps matching TRBD1 (5 bases). The CDR3 length is 15 residues. Trimming removed 6 bases at V and 4 bases at J, with 16 bases between. Looked up from germline, CDR1 is MDHEN and CDR2 is SYDVKM. The CDR3 region has the DNA TGTGCCAGCAGCCCGGGGGATGCACAGGGAAACACCATATATTTT. Translated: CASSPGDAQGNTIYF.

The chain carries TRBV27 and TRBJ2-6; 12 bases align to TRBD2. Germline loops: CDR1 MNHEY, CDR2 SMNVEV (reference sequence). V lost 5 bases, J lost 4 bases, and 9 bases stayed unmatched. The CDR3 is made up of 18 amino acids. The CDR3 bases are TGTGCCAGCAGTCCGCGACTAGCGGGAGTGTCAGGGGCCAACGTCCTGACTTTC. Its translation: CASSPRLAGVSGANVLTF.

The chain recombines TRBV19 with TRBJ2-5; tentatively, D is TRBD1 (5 bases). The CDR3 covers 13 residues. Germline CDR1 and CDR2: LNHDA and SQIVND (reference sequence). The V gene lost 5 bases and the J gene lost 3 bases, with 10 bases spanning the gap. CDR3 in DNA: TGTGCCAGTAGTGTAGGCAGGGAAGAGACCCAGTACTTC. It translates to CASSVGREETQYF.

The rearrangement uses TRBV27 and TRBJ1-5, with 7 bases matching TRBD1. Unmatched junction bases numbered 7, after V lost 2 bases and J lost 3 bases. Germline V lookup: CDR1 MNHEY, CDR2 SMNVEV (reference sequence). This CDR3 contains 16 residues. CDR3 bases: TGTGCCAGCAGTTTAAGGTGGGACAGCTCCAATCAGCCCCAGCATTTT. Protein sequence: CASSLRWDSSNQPQHF.

This rearrangement joins TRBV15 to TRBJ1-2; TRBD1 agrees at 9 bases. CDR1 LNHNV and CDR2 YYDKDF come from the germline V gene (reference sequence). The CDR3 totals 15 residues. V shed 3 bases, J shed 4 bases, and the junction held 6 bases outside the gene matches. DNA of the CDR3: TGTGCCACCAGCAGGCACAGGGGGCCCGGCTATGGCTACACCTTC. Translation: CATSRHRGPGYGYTF.

This clone appeared once. The V call is TRBV6-1, the J call TRBJ1-3, with D unresolved. Germline lookup yields CDR1 MNHNS and CDR2 SASEGT. V shed 5 bases and J shed 0 bases, with 11 bases lying between them. This CDR3 spans 15 amino acids. CDR3: CASSQSPLSGNTIYF. CDR3 nucleotide sequence: TGTGCCAGCAGTCAATCCCCCCTCTCTGGAAACACCATATATTTT.

The chain uses TRBV28 and TRBJ2-7; D perhaps matches TRBD1 (6 bases). V lost 4 bases, J lost 3 bases, and 19 bases lay in between. Germline lookup yields CDR1 MDHEN and CDR2 SYDVKM. This CDR3 has 16 residues. CDR3 coding DNA: TGTGCCAGCAGTTCCCAAGGTCGGGACATAATCTACGAGCAGTACTTC. Its protein is CASSSQGRDIIYEQYF. The complete variable domain, with remaining parts taken from reference TRBV28 and TRBJ2-7, reads DVKVTQSSRYLVKRTGEKVFLECVQDMDHENMFWYRQDPGLGLRLIYFSYDVKMKEKGDIPEGYSVSREKKERFSLILESASTNQTSMYLCASSSQGRDIIYEQYFGPGTRLTVT.

A single count supports this clone. The chain combines TRBV18 with TRBJ1-5, with D unclear. The ends were cut back, 2 bases at V and 4 bases at J, with 18 bases in the middle. The CDR3 consists of 17 residues. CDR1 and CDR2 from the germline V gene are KGHSH and LQKENI. The CDR3 DNA is TGTGCCAGCTCACCAGTGAAGGCTCCACGGGGTAATCAGCCCCAGCATTTT. It yields the protein CASSPVKAPRGNQPQHF.

The chain links TRBV7-2 to TRBJ2-1; tentatively, D is TRBD2 (5 bases). V was shortened by 5 bases and J by 0 bases, with 14 bases between the two germline ends. Germline V gene sequence: CDR1 SGHTA, CDR2 FQGNSA. The CDR3 covers 16 residues. The DNA for the CDR3 is TGTGCCAGCAGCCCCTTGAGGGAGAGCTCCTACAATGAGCAGTTCTTC. It yields the protein CASSPLRESSYNEQFF.

The J gene is TRBJ1-1, the V gene TRBV6-5; D gene uncertain. Germline V gives CDR1 MNHEY, CDR2 SVGAGI. This CDR3 region has 14 residues. The V gene lost 5 bases and the J gene lost 2 bases, with 12 bases spanning the gap. The CDR3 region is CASSPGSFNTEAFF. CDR3 nucleotide sequence: TGTGCCAGCAGTCCAGGATCTTTCAACACTGAAGCTTTCTTT.

This clone appeared a few times. The rearrangement uses TRBV6-1 and TRBJ2-3, with D unclear. CDR3 length: 14 residues. V was trimmed by 7 bases and J by 2 bases, leaving 13 bases between them. Germline loops: CDR1 MNHNS, CDR2 SASEGT. CDR3 nucleotide sequence: TGTGCCAGCAAAAAAGGAGTTTCCACAGATACGCAGTATTTT. Its protein is CASKKGVSTDTQYF.

The rearrangement links TRBV28 to TRBJ1-1; no clear D. V gave up 5 bases and J gave up 5 bases, with 9 bases separating them. The CDR3 has 12 amino acids. The germline V gene encodes CDR1 MDHEN and CDR2 SYDVKM. The CDR3 DNA is TGTGCCAGCAGTGTTCCAGGTACTGAAGCTTTCTTT. Its translation is CASSVPGTEAFF.

This clone was observed a few times. This chain joins TRBV10-2 and TRBJ2-2; TRBD2 matches 8 bases. V dropped 6 bases and J dropped 1; count of bases not matched to a gene: 4. Looked up from germline, CDR1 is WSHSY and CDR2 is SAAADI. The CDR3 contains 15 residues. CDR3 in amino acids: CASRIGRGNTGELFF. CDR3 nucleotides: TGCGCCAGCAGAATCGGGAGGGGGAACACCGGGGAGCTGTTTTTT.

This clone was observed a handful of times. The CDR3 loop reads CASSHQTGLGEQYF. CDR3 DNA sequence: TGTGCCAGCAGCCATCAAACAGGGTTGGGGGAGCAGTACTTC. The chain combines TRBV7-9 with TRBJ2-7, with a possible D match to TRBD1 (6 bases). The germline CDR1 and CDR2 sequences are SEHNR and FQNEAQ (reference sequence). This CDR3 comprises 14 residues. V shed 5 bases and J shed 7 bases, with 18 bases lying between them. The full variable domain, its missing parts supplied by reference TRBV7-9 and TRBJ2-7, is DTGVSQNPRHKITKRGQNVTFRCDPISEHNRLYWYRQTLGQGPEFLTYFQNEAQLEKSRLLSDRFSAERPKGSFSTLEIQRTEQGDSAMYLCASSHQTGLGEQYFGPGTRLTVT.

V usage is TRBV4-2 and J usage is TRBJ2-2; weak D call: TRBD2 (6 bases). The CDR3 extends over 16 amino acids. V was shortened by 4 bases and J by 4 bases, with 16 bases between the two germline ends. Germline CDR1 and CDR2: LGHNA and YNFKEQ. Written as DNA, the CDR3 is TGTGCCAGCAGCCGGGTAGGGGCGGGGTCCACCGGGGAGCTGTTTTTT. Its protein is CASSRVGAGSTGELFF.

The chain joins TRBV30 to TRBJ2-1; tentative D call: TRBD2 (5 bases). Germline loops: CDR1 GTSNPN, CDR2 SVGIG (reference sequence). V was pared by 3 bases and J by 4 bases, with 16 bases between. There are 15 residues in the CDR3. For the CDR3, the DNA is TGTGCCTGGAGCGTAGGACGCGGGCCGTACAATGAGCAGTTCTTC. Its translation is CAWSVGRGPYNEQFF.

The J gene is TRBJ2-1, the V gene TRBV6-5; 9 bases are shared with TRBD2. Looked up from germline, CDR1 is MNHEY and CDR2 is SVGAGI. V was pared by 5 bases and J by 5 bases, with 4 bases of the junction left unmatched. The CDR3 is 14 amino acids. The CDR3 region is CASSLGTSNNEQFF. CDR3 DNA: TGTGCCAGCAGTCTGGGGACTAGCAACAATGAGCAGTTCTTC.

The V gene is TRBV14, the J gene TRBJ1-2; 7 bases line up with TRBD1. Germline V gives CDR1 SGHDN, CDR2 FVKESK. The V and J ends lost 4 bases and 4 bases, in that order; junction bases with no gene match: 6. The CDR3 is made up of 14 amino acids. This chain's CDR3 is CASSPTGYGYGYTF. The DNA for the CDR3 is TGTGCCAGCAGCCCGACAGGGTATGGCTATGGCTACACCTTC. Full variable domain (missing parts from reference TRBV14 and TRBJ1-2): EAGVTQFPSHSVIEKGQTVTLRCDPISGHDNLYWYRRVMGKEIKFLLHFVKESKQDESGMPNNRFLAERTGGTYSTLKVQPAELEDSGVYFCASSPTGYGYGYTFGSGTRLTVV.